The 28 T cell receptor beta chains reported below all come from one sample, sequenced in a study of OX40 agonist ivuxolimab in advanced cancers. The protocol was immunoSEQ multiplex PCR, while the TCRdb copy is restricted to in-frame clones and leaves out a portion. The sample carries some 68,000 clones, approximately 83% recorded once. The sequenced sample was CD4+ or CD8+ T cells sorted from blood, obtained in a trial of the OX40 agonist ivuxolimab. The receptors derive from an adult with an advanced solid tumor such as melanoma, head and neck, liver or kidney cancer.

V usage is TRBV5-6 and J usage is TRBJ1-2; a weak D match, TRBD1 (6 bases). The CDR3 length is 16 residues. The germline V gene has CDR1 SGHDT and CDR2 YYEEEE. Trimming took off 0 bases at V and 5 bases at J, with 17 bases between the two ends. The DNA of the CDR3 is TGTGCCAGCAGCTTGGGATCCGGGGGGCGCGGGTATGGCTACACCTTC. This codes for CASSLGSGGRGYGYTF.

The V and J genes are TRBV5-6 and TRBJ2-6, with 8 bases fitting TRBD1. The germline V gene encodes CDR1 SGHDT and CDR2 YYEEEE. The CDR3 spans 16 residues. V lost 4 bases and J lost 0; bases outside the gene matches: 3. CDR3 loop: CASSPTGGSGANVLTF. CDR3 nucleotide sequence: TGTGCCAGCAGCCCCACAGGGGGCTCTGGGGCCAACGTCCTGACTTTC.

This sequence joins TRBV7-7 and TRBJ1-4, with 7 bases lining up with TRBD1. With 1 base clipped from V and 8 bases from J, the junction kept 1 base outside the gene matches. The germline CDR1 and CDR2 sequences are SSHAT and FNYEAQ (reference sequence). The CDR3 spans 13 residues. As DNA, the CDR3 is TGTGCCAGCAGCTTAGTACAGGGGGAAAAACTGTTTTTT. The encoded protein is CASSLVQGEKLFF. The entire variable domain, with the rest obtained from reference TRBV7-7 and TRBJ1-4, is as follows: GAGVSQSPRYKVTKRGQDVTLRCDPISSHATLYWYQQALGQGPEFLTYFNYEAQPDKSGLPSDRFSAERPEGSISTLTIQRTEQRDSAMYRCASSLVQGEKLFFGSGTQLSVL.

CDR3 loop: CASSLLPGASGNTIYF. The CDR3 bases are TGTGCCAGCAGCTTACTTCCGGGCGCTTCTGGAAACACCATATATTTT. V is TRBV7-6 and J is TRBJ1-3; D ambiguous. The V end was cut by 2 bases, the J end by 1 base, with 12 bases between. Germline V gives CDR1 SGHVS, CDR2 FNYEAQ. The CDR3 length is 16 residues.

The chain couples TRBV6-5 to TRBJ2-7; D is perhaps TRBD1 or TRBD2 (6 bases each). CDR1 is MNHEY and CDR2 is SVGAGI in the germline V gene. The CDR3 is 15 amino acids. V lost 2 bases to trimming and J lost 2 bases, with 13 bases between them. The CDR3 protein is CASSYRAEGAYEQYF. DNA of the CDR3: TGTGCCAGCAGTTACCGGGCGGAGGGGGCCTACGAGCAGTACTTC.

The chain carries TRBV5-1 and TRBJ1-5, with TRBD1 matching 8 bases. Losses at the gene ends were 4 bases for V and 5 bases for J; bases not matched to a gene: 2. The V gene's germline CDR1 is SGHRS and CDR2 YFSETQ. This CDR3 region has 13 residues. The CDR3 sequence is CASSTGQDQPQHF. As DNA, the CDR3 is TGCGCCAGCAGCACGGGACAGGATCAGCCCCAGCATTTT. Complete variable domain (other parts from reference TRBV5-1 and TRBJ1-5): KAGVTQTPRYLIKTRGQQVTLSCSPISGHRSVSWYQQTPGQGLQFLFEYFSETQRNKGNFPGRFSGRQFSNSRSEMNVSTLELGDSALYLCASSTGQDQPQHFGDGTRLSIL.

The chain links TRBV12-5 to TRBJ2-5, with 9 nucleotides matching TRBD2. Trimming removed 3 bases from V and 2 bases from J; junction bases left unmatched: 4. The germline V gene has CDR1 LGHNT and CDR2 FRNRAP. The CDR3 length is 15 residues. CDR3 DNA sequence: TGTGCTAGTGGTTTAGGTGCGGGGGGGCAAGAGACCCAGTACTTC. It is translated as CASGLGAGGQETQYF.

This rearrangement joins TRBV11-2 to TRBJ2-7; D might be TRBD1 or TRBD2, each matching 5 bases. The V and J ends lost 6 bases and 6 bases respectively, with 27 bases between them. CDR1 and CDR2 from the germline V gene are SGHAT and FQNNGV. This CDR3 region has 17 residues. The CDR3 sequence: CASRPPVQGRDRFEQYF. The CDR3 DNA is TGTGCCAGCAGACCACCCGTCCAGGGCAGGGACCGGTTCGAGCAGTACTTC.

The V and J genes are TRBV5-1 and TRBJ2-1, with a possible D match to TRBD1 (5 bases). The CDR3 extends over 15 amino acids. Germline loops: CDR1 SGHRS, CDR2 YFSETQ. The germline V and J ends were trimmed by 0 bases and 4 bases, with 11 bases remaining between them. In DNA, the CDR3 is TGCGCCAGCAGCTTGGTTCAGGGTCGTTACAATGAGCAGTTCTTC. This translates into CASSLVQGRYNEQFF.

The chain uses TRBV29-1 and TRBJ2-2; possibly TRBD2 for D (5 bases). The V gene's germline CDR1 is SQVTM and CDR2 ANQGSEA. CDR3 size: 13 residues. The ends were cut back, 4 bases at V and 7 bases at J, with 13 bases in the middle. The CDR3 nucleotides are TGCAGCGTTGGAGGACTGCTGGGCGGGGAGCTGTTTTTT. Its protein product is CSVGGLLGGELFF.

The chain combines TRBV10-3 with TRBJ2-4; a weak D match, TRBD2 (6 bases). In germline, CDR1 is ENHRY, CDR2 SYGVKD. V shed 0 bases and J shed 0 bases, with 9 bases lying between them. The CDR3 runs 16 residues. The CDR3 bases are TGTGCCATCAGTGAGTCCGGCGGGACAGCCAAAAACATTCAGTACTTC. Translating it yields CAISESGGTAKNIQYF.

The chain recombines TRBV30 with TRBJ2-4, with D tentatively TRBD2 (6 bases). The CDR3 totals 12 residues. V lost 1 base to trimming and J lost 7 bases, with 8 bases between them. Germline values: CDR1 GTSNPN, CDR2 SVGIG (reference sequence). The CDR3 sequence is CAWSDGGNIQYF. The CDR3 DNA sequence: TGTGCCTGGAGTGACGGGGGTAACATTCAGTACTTC. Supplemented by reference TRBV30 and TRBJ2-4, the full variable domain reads SQTIHQWPATLVQPVGSPLSLECTVEGTSNPNLYWYRQAAGRGLQLLFYSVGIGQISSEVPQNLSASRPQDRQFILSSKKLLLSDSGFYLCAWSDGGNIQYFGAGTRLSVL.

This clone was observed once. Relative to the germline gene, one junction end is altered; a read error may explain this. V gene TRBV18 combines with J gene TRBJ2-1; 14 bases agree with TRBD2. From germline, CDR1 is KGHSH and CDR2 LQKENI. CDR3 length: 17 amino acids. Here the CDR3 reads CASSSTSGGASYNEQLF. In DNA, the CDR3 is TGTGCCAGCTCATCGACTAGCGGGGGGGCCTCCTACAATGAGCAGCTCTTC.

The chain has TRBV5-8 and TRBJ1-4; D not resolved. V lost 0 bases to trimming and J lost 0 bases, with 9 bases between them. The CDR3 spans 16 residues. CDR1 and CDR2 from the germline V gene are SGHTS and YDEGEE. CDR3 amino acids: CASSLGMGPTNEKLFF. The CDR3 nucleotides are TGTGCCAGCAGCTTGGGCATGGGCCCAACTAATGAAAAACTGTTTTTT. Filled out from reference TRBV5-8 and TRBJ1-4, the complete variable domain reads EAGVTQSPTHLIKTRGQQATLRCSPISGHTSVYWYQQALGLGLQFLLWYDEGEERNRGNFPPRFSGRQFPNYSSELNVNALELEDSALYLCASSLGMGPTNEKLFFGSGTQLSVL.

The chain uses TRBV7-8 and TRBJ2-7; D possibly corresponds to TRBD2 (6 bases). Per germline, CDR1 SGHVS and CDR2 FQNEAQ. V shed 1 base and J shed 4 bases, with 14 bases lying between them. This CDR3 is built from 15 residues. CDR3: CASSLELAGPYEQYF. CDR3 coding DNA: TGTGCCAGCAGCTTAGAACTAGCCGGCCCTTACGAGCAGTACTTC.

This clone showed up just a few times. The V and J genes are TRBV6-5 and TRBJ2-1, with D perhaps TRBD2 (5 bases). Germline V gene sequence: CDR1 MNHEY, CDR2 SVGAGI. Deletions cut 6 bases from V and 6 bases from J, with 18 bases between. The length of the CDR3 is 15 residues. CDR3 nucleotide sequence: TGTGCCAGCAGCCGCACGATGGTAAGCGGCAATGAGCAGTTCTTC. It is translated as CASSRTMVSGNEQFF.

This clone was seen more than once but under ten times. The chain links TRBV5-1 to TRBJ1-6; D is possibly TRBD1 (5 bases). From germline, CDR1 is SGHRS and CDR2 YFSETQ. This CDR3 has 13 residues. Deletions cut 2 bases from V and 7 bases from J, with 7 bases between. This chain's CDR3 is CASSFDRNSPLHF. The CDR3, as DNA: TGCGCCAGCAGCTTCGACAGAAATTCACCCCTCCACTTT.

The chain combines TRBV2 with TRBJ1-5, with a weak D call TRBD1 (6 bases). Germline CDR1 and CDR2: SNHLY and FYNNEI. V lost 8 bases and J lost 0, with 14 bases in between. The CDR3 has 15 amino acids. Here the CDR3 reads CASVSGGGSNQPQHF. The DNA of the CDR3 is TGTGCCAGCGTGAGCGGAGGGGGTAGCAATCAGCCCCAGCATTTT.

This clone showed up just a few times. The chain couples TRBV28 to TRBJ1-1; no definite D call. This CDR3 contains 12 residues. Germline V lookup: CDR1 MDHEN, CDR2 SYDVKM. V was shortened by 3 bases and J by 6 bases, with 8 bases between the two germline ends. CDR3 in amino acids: CASSFVIPEAFF. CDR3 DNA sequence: TGTGCCAGCAGTTTTGTTATCCCTGAAGCTTTCTTT.

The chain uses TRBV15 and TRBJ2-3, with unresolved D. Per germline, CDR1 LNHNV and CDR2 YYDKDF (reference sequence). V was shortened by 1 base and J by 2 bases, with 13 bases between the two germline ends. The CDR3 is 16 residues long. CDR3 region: CATSRGGLGYTDTQYF. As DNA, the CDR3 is TGTGCCACCAGCAGAGGTGGGTTAGGGTACACAGATACGCAGTATTTT.

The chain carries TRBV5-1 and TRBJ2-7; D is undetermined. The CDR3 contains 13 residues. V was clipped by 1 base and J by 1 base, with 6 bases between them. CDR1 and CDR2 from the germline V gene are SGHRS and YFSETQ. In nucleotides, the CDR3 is TGCGCCAGCAGCTTGTTGACGTCCTACGAGCAGTACTTC. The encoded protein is CASSLLTSYEQYF.

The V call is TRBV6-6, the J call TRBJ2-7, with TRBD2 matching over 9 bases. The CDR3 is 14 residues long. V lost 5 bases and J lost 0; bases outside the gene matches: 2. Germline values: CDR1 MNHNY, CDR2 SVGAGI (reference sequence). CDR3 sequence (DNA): TGTGCCAGCAGTCTAGCGGGGAGCTCCTACGAGCAGTACTTC. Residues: CASSLAGSSYEQYF.

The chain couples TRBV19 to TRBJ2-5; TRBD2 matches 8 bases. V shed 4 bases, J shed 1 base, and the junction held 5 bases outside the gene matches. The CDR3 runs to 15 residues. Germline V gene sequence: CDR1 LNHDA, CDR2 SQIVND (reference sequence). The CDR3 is CASSRGLGIQETQYF. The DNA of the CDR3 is TGTGCCAGTAGTAGGGGACTAGGGATCCAAGAGACCCAGTACTTC.

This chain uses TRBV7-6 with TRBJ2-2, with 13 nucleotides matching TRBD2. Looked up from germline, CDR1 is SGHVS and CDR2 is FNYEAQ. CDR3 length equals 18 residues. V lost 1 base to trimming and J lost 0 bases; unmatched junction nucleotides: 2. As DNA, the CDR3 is TGTGCCAGCAGCTTAGTGACTAGCGGGGGGACGAACACCGGGGAGCTGTTTTTT. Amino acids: CASSLVTSGGTNTGELFF.

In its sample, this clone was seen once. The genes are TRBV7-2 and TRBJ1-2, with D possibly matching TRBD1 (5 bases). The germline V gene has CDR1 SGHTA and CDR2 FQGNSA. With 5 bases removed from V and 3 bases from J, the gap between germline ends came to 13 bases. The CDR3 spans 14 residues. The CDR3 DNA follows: TGTGCCAGCAGCCCAACGACAGCTGACTATGGCTACACCTTC. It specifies CASSPTTADYGYTF.

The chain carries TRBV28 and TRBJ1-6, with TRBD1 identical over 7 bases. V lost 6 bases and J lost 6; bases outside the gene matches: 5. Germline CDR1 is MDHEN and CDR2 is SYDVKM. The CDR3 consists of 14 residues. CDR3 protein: CASRLTGSNSPLHF. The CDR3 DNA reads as TGTGCCAGCAGGCTGACAGGGAGTAATTCACCCCTCCACTTT.

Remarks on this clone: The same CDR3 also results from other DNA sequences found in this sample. CDR3: CASSPLPYNEQFF. CDR3 DNA sequence: TGTGCCAGCTCACCACTCCCCTACAATGAGCAGTTCTTC. The J gene is TRBJ2-1, the V gene TRBV18; unclear D gene. CDR1 and CDR2 (germline): KGHSH, LQKENI. CDR3 length: 13 residues. Trimming took 1 base from V and 2 from J, leaving 3 bases between them.

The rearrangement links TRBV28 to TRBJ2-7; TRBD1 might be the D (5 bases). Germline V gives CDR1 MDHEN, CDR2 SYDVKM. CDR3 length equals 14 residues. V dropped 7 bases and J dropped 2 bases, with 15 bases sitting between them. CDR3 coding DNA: TGTGCCAGCATTCCTGGGGCACCCCCCTACGAGCAGTACTTC. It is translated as CASIPGAPPYEQYF.